A single sample gave rise to the 13 T cell receptor beta chains below, sequenced in a study of T cell repertoires in cytomegalovirus infection. One entry per CDR3 protein results from TCRdb running MiXCR on the reads. This sample has around 190,000 distinct CDR3 sequences, with around 15% found just once. Source material: PBMCs. The receptors originated from a human donor in good health (CMV status not recorded). Some clones in this sample may be carry-over from other donors' samples.

This clonotype showed up just a few times. The chain uses TRBV7-9 and TRBJ1-2; D is unclear. V was shortened by 3 bases and J by 5 bases, with 7 bases between the two germline ends. Germline CDR1 reads SEHNR; CDR2 reads FQNEAQ (reference sequence). There are 12 residues in the CDR3. The CDR3 protein is CASSFPAYGYTF. The CDR3 DNA reads as TGTGCCAGCAGCTTCCCGGCTTATGGCTACACCTTC.

This clonotype was seen a handful of times. The chain carries TRBV3-1 and TRBJ1-5, with D perhaps TRBD1 (5 bases). The V end lost 0 bases, the J end lost 12 bases, and 15 bases lay between the germline ends. This CDR3 has 14 amino acids. Germline V CDR1 and CDR2: LGHDT, YNNKEL (reference sequence). The CDR3 here is CASSQDLGKGLQHF. For the CDR3, the DNA is TGTGCCAGCAGCCAAGATTTAGGGAAGGGGCTCCAGCATTTT. Full variable domain (outside the CDR3, taken from reference TRBV3-1 and TRBJ1-5): DTAVSQTPKYLVTQMGNDKSIKCEQNLGHDTMYWYKQDSKKFLKIMFSYNNKELIINETVPNRFSPKSPDKAHLNLHINSLELGDSAVYFCASSQDLGKGLQHFGDGTRLSIL.

This clonotype was seen only a few times. The chain employs TRBV6-2 or TRBV6-3 and TRBJ2-1; the D call may be TRBD1 or TRBD2 (5 bases each). V was cut by 8 bases and J by 6 bases, with 14 bases left in between. Germline V lookup: CDR1 MNHEY, CDR2 SVGEGT. This CDR3 has 13 residues. Here the CDR3 DNA reads TGTGCCAGCGACTACGGGGCCGGCAATGAGCAGTTCTTC. Its translation: CASDYGAGNEQFF.

Points on this clonotype: One junction end does not reproduce the germline sequence, and a read error may be involved. The chain couples TRBV5-3 to TRBJ2-7; D might be TRBD1 or TRBD2, each matching 5 bases. TRBV5-3 is known as an ORF, though its function is uncertain. This CDR3 has 14 amino acids. The CDR3 sequence is CASSLGPLTSEQYF. CDR3 DNA: TGTGCCAGCAGCTTGGGACCCCTAACCTCCGAGCAGTACTTC.

This clonotype has at least ten counts. V is TRBV7-2 and J is TRBJ2-3; 13 nucleotides align to TRBD2. This CDR3 has 15 amino acids. V gave up 5 bases and J gave up 5 bases; unmatched junction bases: 4. In germline, CDR1 is SGHTA, CDR2 FQGNSA. This CDR3 reads CASSLTSGRVDTQYF. In DNA form, the CDR3 reads TGTGCCAGCAGCCTCACTAGCGGGAGGGTAGATACGCAGTATTTT.

At least ten counts were recorded for this clonotype. The chain uses TRBV7-2 and TRBJ2-7, with TRBD2 identical over 7 bases. The CDR3 totals 13 residues. In germline, CDR1 is SGHTA, CDR2 FQGNSA. J was trimmed by 7 bases and V by 0 bases; bases with no gene match: 3. The CDR3 DNA sequence: TGTGCCAGCAGCTTAGCGGGAGCGGGGGAGCAGTACTTC. It encodes CASSLAGAGEQYF.

Many counts were recorded for this clonotype. The V and J genes are TRBV27 and TRBJ2-3, with a possible D match to TRBD2 (6 bases). CDR3 length: 14 residues. Trimming removed 10 bases at V and 5 bases at J, with 19 bases between. Per germline, CDR1 MNHEY and CDR2 SMNVEV (reference sequence). For the CDR3, the DNA is TGTGCCACCCTCCGGGACTTAGCTGGAGATACGCAGTATTTT. It yields the protein CATLRDLAGDTQYF.

V is TRBV20-1 and J is TRBJ2-5, with D tentatively TRBD1 (6 bases). Looked up from germline, CDR1 is DFQATT and CDR2 is SNEGSKA (reference sequence). V shed 5 bases and J shed 4 bases, with 11 bases lying between them. There are 12 residues in the CDR3. CDR3 protein: CSASGDRETQYF. CDR3 nucleotide sequence: TGCAGTGCTTCAGGGGACCGAGAGACCCAGTACTTC.

This clonotype was detected ten times or more. The chain recombines TRBV9 with TRBJ1-1; D is undetermined. This CDR3 comprises 12 residues. Trimming stripped 3 bases from V and 1 base from J, with 4 bases between. Germline V gene data show CDR1 as SGDLS and CDR2 as YYNGEE. The CDR3 nucleotides are TGTGCCAGCAGCGCCGGGAACACTGAAGCTTTCTTT. It specifies CASSAGNTEAFF. The entire variable domain, with the rest obtained from reference TRBV9 and TRBJ1-1, is as follows: DSGVTQTPKHLITATGQRVTLRCSPRSGDLSVYWYQQSLDQGLQFLIQYYNGEERAKGNILERFSAQQFPDLHSELNLSSLELGDSALYFCASSAGNTEAFFGQGTRLTVV.

This clonotype has ten or more counts. This chain uses TRBV7-8 with TRBJ1-1; no firm D call. Trimming cost V 4 bases and J 2 bases, with 11 bases left between them. The germline gives CDR1 SGHVS, CDR2 FQNEAQ. The CDR3 consists of 14 residues. The CDR3 is CASSSTEGNTEAFF. For the CDR3, the DNA is TGTGCCAGCAGCTCTACGGAGGGTAACACTGAAGCTTTCTTT. The full variable domain, rest sourced from reference TRBV7-8 and TRBJ1-1, is GAGVSQSPRYKVAKRGQDVALRCDPISGHVSLFWYQQALGQGPEFLTYFQNEAQLDKSGLPSDRFFAERPEGSVSTLKIQRTQQEDSAVYLCASSSTEGNTEAFFGQGTRLTVV.

The chain uses TRBV29-1 and TRBJ1-5; no reliable D call. The V and J ends lost 4 bases and 3 bases respectively, with 10 bases between them. Germline lookup yields CDR1 SQVTM and CDR2 ANQGSEA. The CDR3 totals 13 residues. The CDR3, as DNA: TGCAGCGTTGGGTCAAACTTCAATCAGCCCCAGCATTTT. It specifies CSVGSNFNQPQHF.

This clonotype was seen repeatedly, ten times or more. The chain joins TRBV7-9 to TRBJ1-1; D perhaps matches TRBD1 (6 bases). Trimming took 3 bases from V and 1 from J, leaving 12 bases between them. Germline CDR1 is SEHNR and CDR2 is FQNEAQ (reference sequence). The CDR3 totals 15 residues. The CDR3 nucleotides are TGTGCCAGCAGCTTGGACAGCGGATCGAACACTGAAGCTTTCTTT. As protein: CASSLDSGSNTEAFF.

This clonotype was observed a handful of times. The chain links TRBV15 to TRBJ2-7; D may be TRBD1 (6 bases). The CDR3 loop spans 14 amino acids. The V end lost 1 base, the J end lost 0 bases, and 7 bases lay between the germline ends. CDR1 is LNHNV and CDR2 is YYDKDF in the germline V gene (reference sequence). The CDR3 protein is CATSRAGDSYEQYF. CDR3 coding DNA: TGTGCCACCAGCAGAGCAGGGGACTCCTACGAGCAGTACTTC.